The clone carrying this T cell receptor (beta chain) has at least ten counts. What it recognizes is unknown. CDR1 ENHRY and CDR2 SYGVKD come from the germline V gene. The CDR3 runs to 15 residues. V dropped 8 bases and J dropped 7; count of bases not matched to a gene: 13. A TCRbeta library incorporating unique molecular identifiers was prepared. TCRdb passed the PCR reads through MiXCR, listing each CDR3 protein once. The sample has around 210,000 distinct CDR3 sequences, approximately 6.9% seen once. This entry is derived from a study of T-cell reconstitution after alpha-beta-depleted transplantation in children. General study results and limits: Expanded graft clones, several hundred of them, were reportedly the source of alpha-beta T cells about two months after transplant. Day-60 TCRbeta diversity that was high in some patients was derived from surviving recipient T cells and thymic progenitors. Diversity and T-cell counts at one year after transplant derived mostly from new T cells.

The chain employs TRBV10-3 and TRBJ2-1; 8 positions match TRBD2. The sample in question was PBMCs, obtained before TCRalphabeta/CD19-depleted stem cell transplant. This clonotype originated in a boy younger than 10 with acute lymphoblastic leukemia, due to receive a stem cell transplant. CDR3 protein: CAISPQRETQNEQFF. CDR3 sequence (DNA): TGTGCCATCTCCCCCCAGCGGGAGACCCAAAATGAGCAGTTCTTC.